The clone carrying this TCR beta chain was detected once. Produced via immunoSEQ multiplex PCR; TCRdb's table is partial and in-frame only. The sample shows under 300,000 clones, roughly 87% of them seen only once. The sample originates from a study of blood T cell repertoires in COVID-19. V was cut by 4 bases and J by 1 base, with 13 bases left in between. This CDR3 comprises 15 residues. CDR1 is MDHEN and CDR2 is SYDVKM in the germline V gene. This rearrangement joins TRBV28 to TRBJ1-2; a possible D gene is TRBD1 (5 bases). Source material: peripheral blood. The clonotype was recovered from a woman between 35 and 50 years old who had recovered from COVID-19. CDR3 amino acids: CASSSPAGINYGYTF. CDR3 DNA: TGTGCCAGCAGTTCCCCGGCAGGGATTAACTATGGCTACACCTTC.